This T cell receptor beta chain was documented in a study of shared clonotypes between healthy human individuals. The assay ran at deep level. The protocol was immunoSEQ multiplex PCR, while the TCRdb copy is restricted to in-frame clones and leaves out a portion. Among some 2,400,000 clones listed, 90% to 97% were seen once. Study-level results: Among several donors, about 5% of naive CD4 clonotypes were found in common.

This clone was picked up one time. Its matching antigen is unknown. Germline loops: CDR1 SNHLY, CDR2 FYNNEI. The ends were cut back, 7 bases at V and 2 bases at J, with 15 bases in the middle. The CDR3 runs to 14 residues. The sequence was collected from a man in his late teens or twenties in good health. The gene calls are TRBV2 and TRBJ2-7, with D possibly matching TRBD1 (6 bases). Sequenced input: naive CD4+ T cells sorted from blood. Subset denoted: CD45RA+ positively selected. The CDR3 sequence is CASMSGQPPYEQYF. CDR3 DNA: TGTGCCAGCATGTCGGGACAACCCCCCTACGAGCAGTACTTC.